This passage covers 29 T cell receptor beta chains from one sample sequenced in a study of T-cell reconstitution after alpha-beta-depleted transplantation in children. Unique molecular identifiers were incorporated into the prepared TCRbeta library. TCRdb fed the PCR reads into MiXCR, producing one record per CDR3 protein. Seen here are just under 550,000 distinct CDR3 sequences, around 19% observed once, and the top ten hold over 3%. The material sequenced was PBMCs from the stem cell graft donor, taken from the stem cell graft. These receptors came from a human donor who donated a stem cell graft to a child with acute lymphoblastic leukemia.

This clonotype was detected only a few times. This chain uses TRBV5-1 with TRBJ2-7; no reliable D call. Germline assignment: CDR1 SGHRS and CDR2 YFSETQ. The CDR3 totals 15 residues. V dropped 0 bases and J dropped 5 bases, with 15 bases sitting between them. Here the CDR3 DNA reads TGCGCCAGCAGCTTGGAGTCGCGCCGAACTGACGAGCAGTACTTC. Protein: CASSLESRRTDEQYF.

This clonotype was picked up a small number of times. The CDR3 nucleotides are TGCAGTGCTATCGGGCGGGCATCTCGGAATGAGCAGTTCTTC. This gives the protein CSAIGRASRNEQFF. The chain couples TRBV20-1 to TRBJ2-1, with D possibly matching TRBD2 (5 bases). The CDR3 has 14 residues. CDR1 and CDR2 (germline): DFQATT, SNEGSKA (reference sequence). Trimming shortened V by 4 bases and J by 7 bases, and 17 bases separated the two germline ends.

This clonotype was seen only a few times. J is TRBJ2-3 and V is TRBV12-3 or TRBV12-4; possible D gene TRBD2, 7 bases. The CDR3 loop spans 15 amino acids. V shed 3 bases and J shed 3 bases, with 13 bases lying between them. In DNA form, the CDR3 reads TGTGCCAGCAGTTTGGGGGGGCGGATAACAGATACGCAGTATTTT. It codes for CASSLGGRITDTQYF.

The chain couples TRBV5-4 to TRBJ2-7, with TRBD2 identical over 14 bases. In germline, CDR1 is SGHNT, CDR2 YYREEE (reference sequence). V was pared by 4 bases and J by 3 bases, with 3 bases of the junction left unmatched. The CDR3 length is 15 residues. DNA of the CDR3: TGTGCCAGCAGCGCGACTAGCGGGAGGGTCTACGAGCAGTACTTC. Its protein product is CASSATSGRVYEQYF.

This chain links TRBV12-3 or TRBV12-4 with TRBJ2-3; 10 bases are shared with TRBD2. The CDR3 runs 14 residues. The ends lost 6 bases at V and 5 bases at J; junction bases unmatched: 5. The CDR3, as DNA: TGTGCCAGCAGCCCTAGCGGGAGAGGAGATACGCAGTATTTT. Protein product: CASSPSGRGDTQYF.

This clonotype appeared a few times. The chain has TRBV27 and TRBJ2-7; 9 nucleotides agree with TRBD2. This CDR3 has 15 amino acids. The J segment lost 0 bases and the V segment lost 6 bases, leaving 6 bases of the junction unmatched. Germline CDR1 reads MNHEY; CDR2 reads SMNVEV (reference sequence). CDR3 region: CASRSSGNSSYEQYF. The DNA of the CDR3 is TGTGCCAGCAGATCTAGCGGGAACAGCTCCTACGAGCAGTACTTC.

The chain has TRBV2 and TRBJ2-1; weak D call: TRBD2 (6 bases). The CDR3 is 14 residues long. Germline V gene sequence: CDR1 SNHLY, CDR2 FYNNEI. V was pared by 3 bases and J by 3 bases, with 9 bases between. CDR3 sequence reads: CASSEGLIYNEQFF. The CDR3 DNA reads as TGTGCCAGCAGTGAGGGACTGATCTACAATGAGCAGTTCTTC.

This clonotype was counted between two and nine times. The CDR3 here is CASSQQGLNYGYTF. The DNA for the CDR3 is TGTGCCAGCAGTCAGCAGGGCCTTAACTATGGCTACACCTTC. The chain recombines TRBV9 with TRBJ1-2; TRBD1 is a possible D gene (5 bases). V lost 5 bases, J lost 1 base, and 12 bases lay in between. CDR1 and CDR2 from the germline V gene are SGDLS and YYNGEE. The CDR3 consists of 14 residues.

The chain joins TRBV10-2 to TRBJ2-5, with D possibly being TRBD1 (6 bases). CDR1 and CDR2 (germline): WSHSY, SAAADI. CDR3 size: 15 residues. V shed 2 bases and J shed 2 bases, with 12 bases lying between them. The CDR3 loop is CASSEPWTDQETQYF. CDR3 nucleotides: TGCGCCAGCAGTGAGCCCTGGACAGATCAAGAGACCCAGTACTTC.

This clonotype was seen only a few times. The V call is TRBV7-8, the J call TRBJ2-1; possible D gene TRBD1, 6 bases. CDR1 is SGHVS, CDR2 FQNEAQ, per germline. The length of the CDR3 is 13 residues. V was pared by 1 base and J by 8 bases, with 9 bases between. CDR3 protein: CASSLDRVYEQFF. Written as DNA, the CDR3 is TGTGCCAGCAGCTTAGACAGGGTTTATGAGCAGTTCTTC. Full variable domain (outside the CDR3, taken from reference TRBV7-8 and TRBJ2-1): GAGVSQSPRYKVAKRGQDVALRCDPISGHVSLFWYQQALGQGPEFLTYFQNEAQLDKSGLPSDRFFAERPEGSVSTLKIQRTQQEDSAVYLCASSLDRVYEQFFGPGTRLTVL.

This rearrangement joins TRBV2 to TRBJ2-1, with 9 bases matching TRBD2. CDR3 length: 15 residues. V shed 5 bases, J shed 4 bases, and the junction held 6 bases outside the gene matches. Germline V CDR1 and CDR2: SNHLY, FYNNEI. CDR3 sequence reads: CASSLAGKPYNEQFF. CDR3 in DNA: TGTGCCAGCAGTCTAGCGGGAAAACCATACAATGAGCAGTTCTTC.

The genes are TRBV21-1 and TRBJ2-1; the tabulated D call, TRBD1, remains unverified against the DNA. TRBV21-1 is a documented pseudogene. CDR3 size: 16 residues. The CDR3 loop reads CASSKVGACPYNEQFF. CDR3 sequence (DNA): TGTGCCAGCAGCAAAGTGGGGGCGTGCCCCTACAATGAGCAGTTCTTC.

The sample holds a few counts of this clonotype. The rearrangement joins TRBV27 to TRBJ1-4; TRBD1 matches 10 bases. The V gene's germline CDR1 is MNHEY and CDR2 SMNVEV (reference sequence). Losses at the gene ends were 1 base for V and 3 bases for J; bases not matched to a gene: 2. This CDR3 spans 16 amino acids. The CDR3 bases are TGTGCCAGCAGTTTATACGGGACAGGGGCTAATGAAAAACTGTTTTTT. Protein: CASSLYGTGANEKLFF.

This clonotype was picked up a small number of times. The chain uses TRBV4-1 and TRBJ2-1; TRBD1 might be the D (6 bases). Between the trimmed V and J ends, which lost 5 bases and 10 bases, there was a span of 21 bases. This CDR3 is 15 amino acids long. Germline CDR1 MGHRA, CDR2 YSYEKL. Here the CDR3 DNA reads TGCGCCAGCAGCGCTAAGGGCAGGGGTTTTCAAGAGCAGTTCTTC. This codes for CASSAKGRGFQEQFF.

This chain joins TRBV29-1 and TRBJ1-2, with D possibly TRBD1 on 5 matching bases. The CDR3 is 13 amino acids. Germline CDR1 SQVTM, CDR2 ANQGSEA. V was trimmed by 0 bases and J by 8 bases, leaving 13 bases between them. The CDR3 spells CSVEDRWGNGYTF. The CDR3 coding sequence is TGCAGCGTTGAAGATCGGTGGGGGAACGGCTACACCTTC. The variable domain in full, with the rest retrieved from reference TRBV29-1 and TRBJ1-2, is SAVISQKPSRDICQRGTSLTIQCQVDSQVTMMFWYRQQPGQSLTLIATANQGSEATYESGFVIDKFPISRPNLTFSTLTVSNMSPEDSSIYLCSVEDRWGNGYTFGSGTRLTVV.

V and J are TRBV29-1 and TRBJ1-1; unclear D gene. CDR3 size: 15 residues. Germline V CDR1 and CDR2: SQVTM, ANQGSEA. V was shortened by 2 bases and J by 5 bases, with 18 bases between the two germline ends. The CDR3 region is CSVEMGGKLGTEAFF. For the CDR3, the DNA is TGCAGCGTTGAAATGGGAGGTAAATTGGGGACTGAAGCTTTCTTT.

This chain joins TRBV20-1 and TRBJ2-6; a possible D gene is TRBD1 (6 bases). Trimming pared 6 bases from V and 4 bases from J, leaving 16 bases between. The CDR3 runs to 15 residues. Per the germline V gene, CDR1 is DFQATT and CDR2 is SNEGSKA (reference sequence). The CDR3 nucleotides are TGCAGTGCCGGGACACTCTTTTCGGGGGCCAACGTCCTGACTTTC. It encodes CSAGTLFSGANVLTF.

This clonotype was picked up a small number of times. The chain links TRBV4-2 to TRBJ1-5, with TRBD1 identical over 9 bases. J was trimmed by 12 bases and V by 4 bases; bases with no gene match: 10. Germline V gene sequence: CDR1 LGHNA, CDR2 YNFKEQ. This CDR3 has 14 residues. The CDR3 is CASSRRPGTGNQHF. Here the CDR3 DNA reads TGTGCCAGCAGCCGCCGCCCCGGGACAGGGAACCAGCATTTT.

This clonotype turned up a few times. The V gene is TRBV6-5, the J gene TRBJ2-1; 7 bases align to TRBD2. Trimming took 4 bases from V and 2 from J; bases not matched to a gene: 8. This CDR3 is built from 16 residues. The germline V gene has CDR1 MNHEY and CDR2 SVGAGI. Here the CDR3 DNA reads TGTGCCAGCAGTTCCCGGGGGGACCCAGCCTACAATGAGCAGTTCTTC. Protein product: CASSSRGDPAYNEQFF.

This clonotype appeared a few times. The rearrangement uses TRBV4-1 and TRBJ2-1; 7 nucleotides line up with TRBD1. This CDR3 spans 17 amino acids. Germline CDR1 and CDR2: MGHRA and YSYEKL. J was trimmed by 4 bases and V by 1 base; bases with no gene match: 10. CDR3 region: CASSQGGGRVVYNEQFF. The CDR3, as DNA: TGCGCCAGCAGCCAAGGAGGGGGCAGGGTGGTATACAATGAGCAGTTCTTC.

This clonotype was found a few times. A read error may produce the germline difference seen at one junction end. The rearrangement uses TRBV11-2 and TRBJ2-5; weak D call: TRBD1 (5 bases). CDR1 SGHAT and CDR2 FQNNGV come from the germline V gene. The CDR3 runs to 15 residues. The CDR3 loop is CASSLGVWGQETQYF. The CDR3, as DNA: TGTGCCAGCAGTTTAGGGGTGTGGGGACAAGAGACCCAGTACTTC.

This clonotype was counted between two and nine times. The chain has TRBV20-1 and TRBJ2-7; D is unresolved. Germline V gene lookup returns CDR1 DFQATT and CDR2 SNEGSKA (reference sequence). Trimming left V 6 bases short and J 2 bases short, with 17 bases between. This CDR3 is 14 amino acids long. Here the CDR3 DNA reads TGCAGTGCCCCCTCTACGGGCGAGCCCTACGAGCAGTACTTC. Its protein is CSAPSTGEPYEQYF.

The chain is built from TRBV5-5 and TRBJ1-2; no definite D call. CDR1 and CDR2 (germline): SGHKS, YYEKEE (reference sequence). Trimming stripped 2 bases from V and 4 bases from J, with 15 bases between. The CDR3 runs 15 residues. DNA of the CDR3: TGTGCCAGCAGCTTAACACCATTGGACGGCTATGGCTACACCTTC. Protein sequence: CASSLTPLDGYGYTF.

The rearrangement uses TRBV5-1 and TRBJ2-3; D may match TRBD1 or TRBD2 (5 bases each). The ends were cut back, 4 bases at V and 0 bases at J, with 12 bases in the middle. This CDR3 is 15 amino acids long. Germline V gene lookup returns CDR1 SGHRS and CDR2 YFSETQ. In nucleotides, the CDR3 is TGCGCCAGCAGCCCCCACGGGACCAGCACAGATACGCAGTATTTT. Its translation: CASSPHGTSTDTQYF.

The rearrangement uses TRBV5-1 and TRBJ2-3; D unclear. The length of the CDR3 is 15 residues. Germline V gene lookup returns CDR1 SGHRS and CDR2 YFSETQ. V was shortened by 7 bases and J by 4 bases, with 19 bases between the two germline ends. The CDR3 sequence: CASLPGPLQADTQYF. Here the CDR3 DNA reads TGCGCCAGCCTCCCGGGCCCCCTCCAGGCAGATACGCAGTATTTT.

This clonotype came up a few times. The chain links TRBV27 to TRBJ2-7, with D tentatively TRBD2 (6 bases). V lost 10 bases and J lost 5, with 15 bases in between. Germline V CDR1 and CDR2: MNHEY, SMNVEV (reference sequence). The CDR3 consists of 12 residues. CDR3 bases: TGTGCCACTACTTCACGGGAGAACGAGCAGTACTTC. This gives the protein CATTSRENEQYF.

The gene calls are TRBV7-9 and TRBJ1-1, with TRBD1 identical over 7 bases. Per the germline V gene, CDR1 is SEHNR and CDR2 is FQNEAQ (reference sequence). The J segment lost 2 bases and the V segment lost 5 bases, leaving 14 bases of the junction unmatched. The CDR3 totals 17 residues. This CDR3 is CASSPDRELSKNTEAFF. DNA for the CDR3: TGTGCCAGCAGCCCCGACAGGGAACTAAGTAAAAACACTGAAGCTTTCTTT.

V usage is TRBV10-3 and J usage is TRBJ2-3; 7 nucleotides line up with TRBD2. Germline CDR1 ENHRY, CDR2 SYGVKD. This CDR3 has 16 amino acids. With 0 bases clipped from V and 3 bases from J, the junction kept 6 bases outside the gene matches. The CDR3 DNA follows: TGTGCCATCAGTGAGTCTGGCGGGAGCGGTACAGATACGCAGTATTTT. It specifies CAISESGGSGTDTQYF.

The chain couples TRBV12-3 or TRBV12-4 to TRBJ2-2; D gene ambiguous. V was pared by 1 base and J by 6 bases, with 9 bases between. The CDR3 extends over 14 amino acids. The CDR3 region has the DNA TGTGCCAGCAGTTTAGGTTTTCTATCCGGGGAGCTGTTTTTT. This gives the protein CASSLGFLSGELFF.